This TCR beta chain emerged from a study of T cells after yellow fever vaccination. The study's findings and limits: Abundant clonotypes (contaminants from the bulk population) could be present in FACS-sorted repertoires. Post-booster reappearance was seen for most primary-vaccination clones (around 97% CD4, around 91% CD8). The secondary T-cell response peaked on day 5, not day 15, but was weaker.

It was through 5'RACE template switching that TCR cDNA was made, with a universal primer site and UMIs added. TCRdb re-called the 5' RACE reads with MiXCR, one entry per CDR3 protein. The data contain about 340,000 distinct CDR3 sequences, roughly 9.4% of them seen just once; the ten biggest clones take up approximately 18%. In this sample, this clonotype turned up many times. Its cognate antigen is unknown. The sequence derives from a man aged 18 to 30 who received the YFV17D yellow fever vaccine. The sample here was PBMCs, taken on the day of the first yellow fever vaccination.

CDR3 sequence (DNA): TGCAGTGCCGCATCCGGTTCAGATACGCAGTATTTT. It specifies CSAASGSDTQYF. The rearrangement uses TRBV20-1 and TRBJ2-3, with D hard to call. CDR1 and CDR2 from the germline V gene are DFQATT and SNEGSKA (reference sequence). The CDR3 consists of 12 residues. V lost 6 bases and J 4 bases, leaving 11 bases between the germline ends.